The 21 T cell receptor beta chains presented below share a single source sample, sequenced in a study of STAT5B mutations in CD4+ large granular lymphocyte leukemia. Produced via immunoSEQ multiplex PCR; TCRdb's table is partial and in-frame only. The profile shows roughly 30,000 clones, about 71% of them singletons. Sequenced material: CD4+ T cells from blood buffy coats. The receptors originated from a human donor in good health.

This clone was counted only a few times. CDR3: CAISQATGGTPQHF. The DNA of the CDR3 is TGTGCCATCAGTCAAGCGACAGGGGGCACGCCCCAGCATTTT. The chain couples TRBV10-3 to TRBJ1-5, with 10 bases matching TRBD1. V lost 5 bases to trimming and J lost 9 bases; unmatched junction nucleotides: 7. Per the germline V gene, CDR1 is ENHRY and CDR2 is SYGVKD. This CDR3 is built from 14 residues.

This clone turned up a few times. V usage is TRBV10-3 and J usage is TRBJ1-1; D remains unclear. The CDR3 sequence is 17 residues long. Trimming pared 0 bases from V and 0 bases from J, leaving 14 bases between. Germline CDR1 reads ENHRY; CDR2 reads SYGVKD. CDR3 nucleotide sequence: TGTGCCATCAGTGAGTCGATTTCCGCCGACATGAACACTGAAGCTTTCTTT. This encodes CAISESISADMNTEAFF.

V and J are TRBV2 and TRBJ1-2; D is unresolved. Deletions cut 3 bases from V and 1 base from J, with 3 bases between. There are 12 residues in the CDR3. The germline V gene encodes CDR1 SNHLY and CDR2 FYNNEI. As DNA, the CDR3 is TGTGCCAGCAGTGACATTAACTATGGCTACACCTTC. Its protein product is CASSDINYGYTF.

The J gene is TRBJ1-2, the V gene TRBV7-2; D perhaps matches TRBD1 (5 bases). In germline, CDR1 is SGHTA, CDR2 FQGNSA. The CDR3 sequence is 15 residues long. V was shortened by 4 bases and J by 4 bases, with 16 bases between the two germline ends. CDR3 in amino acids: CASSSGVAPPYGYTF. CDR3 in DNA: TGTGCCAGCAGCTCGGGGGTTGCACCGCCCTATGGCTACACCTTC.

The chain is built from TRBV6-1 and TRBJ1-5, with TRBD1 matching over 9 bases. The V and J ends lost 4 bases and 8 bases, in that order; junction bases with no gene match: 9. This CDR3 region has 15 residues. Germline V gene sequence: CDR1 MNHNS, CDR2 SASEGT. CDR3 in DNA: TGTGCCAGCAGTGTAAATGACAGGGGGGGAGAGCCCCAGCATTTT. It encodes CASSVNDRGGEPQHF.

This chain uses TRBV5-8 with TRBJ2-3; D is possibly TRBD2 (6 bases). CDR3 length: 14 residues. Germline CDR1 reads SGHTS; CDR2 reads YDEGEE. The V gene lost 1 base and the J gene lost 0 bases, with 6 bases spanning the gap. In DNA form, the CDR3 reads TGTGCCAGCAGCTTGCTAGCGAGCACAGATACGCAGTATTTT. As protein: CASSLLASTDTQYF.

The chain is built from TRBV27 and TRBJ2-3; D assignment may be TRBD1 or TRBD2 (5 bases each). This CDR3 region has 15 residues. The V gene's germline CDR1 is MNHEY and CDR2 SMNVEV (reference sequence). V was trimmed by 3 bases and J by 3 bases, leaving 13 bases between them. The CDR3: CASSFQGRWTDTQYF. The CDR3 nucleotides read TGTGCCAGCAGTTTTCAGGGACGGTGGACAGATACGCAGTATTTT.

Remarks on this clone: The junction does not match germline at one end; this may be a read error. The rearrangement joins TRBV7-8 to TRBJ2-2; 8 bases agree with TRBD1. Germline V gives CDR1 SGHVS, CDR2 FQNEAQ. This CDR3 spans 15 amino acids. CDR3 nucleotides: TGTGCCATCAGCCCGGGACAGGAATTCACCGGGGAGCTGTTTTTT. Translation: CAISPGQEFTGELFF.

The chain is built from TRBV19 and TRBJ2-1, with 11 bases lining up with TRBD2. Germline loops: CDR1 LNHDA, CDR2 SQIVND (reference sequence). This CDR3 contains 14 residues. The trim removed 7 bases at V and 9 bases at J, leaving 8 bases unmatched. The CDR3 DNA reads as TGTGCCAGTAACCTAGCGGGGGGTAGCGGTGAGCAGTTCTTC. Translation: CASNLAGGSGEQFF.

This clone turned up a few times. The chain joins TRBV6-1 to TRBJ2-5; perhaps TRBD1 as D (6 bases). Germline CDR1 reads MNHNS; CDR2 reads SASEGT. V gave up 3 bases and J gave up 4 bases, with 12 bases separating them. This CDR3 is built from 14 residues. CDR3 coding DNA: TGTGCCAGCAGTGAGGAATGGGGGCCAGAGACCCAGTACTTC. Its protein product is CASSEEWGPETQYF.

J is TRBJ1-3 and V is TRBV5-6; D not certain. Germline V gene data show CDR1 as SGHDT and CDR2 as YYEEEE. The CDR3 length is 14 residues. Trimming cost V 1 base and J 1 base, with 6 bases left between them. This CDR3 reads CASSLRGSGNTIYF. CDR3 nucleotide sequence: TGTGCCAGCAGCTTGCGGGGTTCTGGAAACACCATATATTTT.

The V gene is TRBV5-4, the J gene TRBJ2-2; 7 positions match TRBD1. The CDR3 is 15 residues long. Looked up from germline, CDR1 is SGHNT and CDR2 is YYREEE (reference sequence). Unmatched junction bases numbered 7, after V lost 4 bases and J lost 4 bases. This chain's CDR3 is CASSPPDRATGELFF. CDR3 in DNA: TGTGCCAGCAGCCCGCCAGACAGGGCCACCGGGGAGCTGTTTTTT.

The chain joins TRBV25-1 to TRBJ2-1, with D possibly matching TRBD2 (6 bases). In germline, CDR1 is MGHDK, CDR2 SYGVNS. V was clipped by 4 bases and J by 4 bases, with 17 bases between them. The CDR3 spans 16 residues. The CDR3: CASSAMGGTEYNEQFF. Here the CDR3 DNA reads TGTGCCAGCAGTGCTATGGGCGGGACCGAGTACAATGAGCAGTTCTTC.

The J gene is TRBJ1-2, the V gene TRBV6-6; no clear D gene. CDR3 length: 13 amino acids. Trimming removed 2 bases from V and 3 bases from J, with 7 bases in between. The V gene's germline CDR1 is MNHNY and CDR2 SVGAGI (reference sequence). The CDR3 reads CASSYIRDYGYTF. CDR3 bases: TGTGCCAGCAGTTACATAAGGGACTATGGCTACACCTTC.

The chain combines TRBV2 with TRBJ2-1; D perhaps matches TRBD2 (7 bases). V lost 7 bases to trimming and J lost 5 bases, with 24 bases between them. From germline, CDR1 is SNHLY and CDR2 FYNNEI. This CDR3 has 17 amino acids. CDR3 in amino acids: CASTLLGGRPRDNEQFF. CDR3 in DNA: TGTGCCAGCACCCTCTTGGGGGGGCGGCCGAGGGACAATGAGCAGTTCTTC.

The rearrangement uses TRBV6-4 and TRBJ1-1; 7 bases map to TRBD1. V dropped 6 bases and J dropped 5; count of bases not matched to a gene: 9. The V gene's germline CDR1 is MRHNA and CDR2 SNTAGT. The CDR3 has 14 residues. The CDR3 region has the DNA TGTGCCAGCAGAGTCGACAGGGCGGCGACTGAAGCTTTCTTT. Protein: CASRVDRAATEAFF.

This clone was seen a few times. V usage is TRBV9 and J usage is TRBJ1-2; 10 nucleotides agree with TRBD1. J gave up 6 bases and V 2 bases, and 4 bases lay outside the gene matches. The CDR3 spans 14 residues. CDR1 is SGDLS, CDR2 YYNGEE, per germline. This chain's CDR3 is CASSVIDRGHGYTF. The CDR3 region has the DNA TGTGCCAGCAGCGTTATAGACAGGGGGCATGGCTACACCTTC.

The chain links TRBV13 to TRBJ2-2; 9 bases fit TRBD2. The V gene's germline CDR1 is PRHDT and CDR2 FYEKMQ (reference sequence). This CDR3 has 17 amino acids. V trimming: 0 bases; J trimming: 4 bases; junction bases outside the gene matches: 6. The CDR3 reads CASSLGGGGAFTGELFF. The CDR3 nucleotides read TGTGCCAGCAGCTTAGGTGGCGGGGGGGCGTTCACCGGGGAGCTGTTTTTT.

This clone was observed once. This CDR3 is CASSLALPPGYTF. For the CDR3, the DNA is TGTGCCAGCAGCTTAGCACTGCCTCCTGGCTACACCTTC. This sequence joins TRBV7-2 and TRBJ1-2; no definite D call. V was trimmed by 0 bases and J by 7 bases, leaving 9 bases between them. The CDR3 covers 13 residues. In germline, CDR1 is SGHTA, CDR2 FQGNSA.

This clone was observed once. The chain uses TRBV19 and TRBJ1-4; 7 nucleotides line up with TRBD1. This CDR3 comprises 17 residues. In germline, CDR1 is LNHDA, CDR2 SQIVND (reference sequence). V was pared by 4 bases and J by 3 bases, with 11 bases of the junction left unmatched. The CDR3 sequence is CASSRNRGDASNEKLFF. CDR3 bases: TGTGCCAGTAGTAGGAACAGGGGAGACGCGTCTAATGAAAAACTGTTTTTT. The whole variable domain, filled in from reference TRBV19 and TRBJ1-4, reads DGGITQSPKYLFRKEGQNVTLSCEQNLNHDAMYWYRQDPGQGLRLIYYSQIVNDFQKGDIAEGYSVSREKKESFPLTVTSAQKNPTAFYLCASSRNRGDASNEKLFFGSGTQLSVL.

In this sample, this clone turned up once. The chain uses TRBV2 and TRBJ1-1, with D unclear. The V end was cut by 5 bases, the J end by 0 bases, with 7 bases between. The CDR3 loop spans 13 amino acids. The germline CDR1 and CDR2 sequences are SNHLY and FYNNEI. The CDR3: CASSLYMNTEAFF. The CDR3 DNA reads TGTGCCAGCAGTCTATACATGAACACTGAAGCTTTCTTT.